Below, 22 T cell receptor beta chains from the same sample are listed, as sequenced in a study of cytomegalovirus exposure and HLA in healthy donors. PCR was performed using 60 Vbeta and 13 Jbeta primers. Method: immunoSEQ multiplex PCR; TCRdb's copy keeps in-frame clones and lacks some. The data show about 120,000 clones, roughly a tenth seen once. Sequencing was carried out using PBMCs. These receptors all come from a man aged 25 to 45 in good health and CMV-seronegative.

This clone has more than one count but fewer than ten. This chain links TRBV4-1 with TRBJ1-4, with a weak D call TRBD1 (6 bases). Germline V gene lookup returns CDR1 MGHRA and CDR2 YSYEKL. V was clipped by 1 base and J by 12 bases, with 18 bases between them. This CDR3 is built from 15 residues. In nucleotides, the CDR3 is TGCGCCAGCAGCCAAGTTGGCAGGGGAAGAGGTGAACTGTTTTTT. It translates to CASSQVGRGRGELFF.

The chain's CDR3 is CASSGRQGGHPGNTIYF. CDR3 coding DNA: TGTGCCAGCAGCGGGAGACAGGGAGGCCATCCTGGAAACACCATATATTTT. The chain employs TRBV7-2 and TRBJ1-3; 7 bases are a match to TRBD1. The CDR3 spans 17 residues. The J segment lost 2 bases and the V segment lost 5 bases, leaving 12 bases of the junction unmatched. Germline values: CDR1 SGHTA, CDR2 FQGNSA.

The gene calls are TRBV5-8 and TRBJ2-7, with 8 bases lining up with TRBD1. Germline V gene lookup returns CDR1 SGHTS and CDR2 YDEGEE. The junction had 12 bases not matched to a gene; V was cut back by 5 bases and J by 5 bases. The CDR3 runs to 15 residues. The CDR3 reads CASSFGPGQVHEQYF. CDR3 DNA sequence: TGTGCCAGCAGTTTCGGACCGGGACAGGTCCACGAGCAGTACTTC.

This clone turned up a few times. The rearrangement uses TRBV30 and TRBJ2-1, with D possibly matching TRBD2 (6 bases). Trimming pared 1 base from V and 7 bases from J, leaving 14 bases between. Germline CDR1 reads GTSNPN; CDR2 reads SVGIG (reference sequence). The CDR3 has 14 amino acids. This CDR3 is CAWSATGTGNEQFF. In nucleotides, the CDR3 is TGTGCCTGGAGTGCGACCGGGACTGGAAATGAGCAGTTCTTC.

This clone was observed at least ten times. The chain combines TRBV30 with TRBJ2-1, with 11 positions matching TRBD2. V gave up 2 bases and J gave up 15 bases; unmatched junction bases: 12. The germline V gene has CDR1 GTSNPN and CDR2 SVGIG (reference sequence). CDR3 size: 14 residues. The CDR3 nucleotides are TGTGCCTGGAGTCAAGGGCTAGCGGGAGGCGGATCGTTCTTC. Translation gives CAWSQGLAGGGSFF.

This clone showed up just a few times. The V gene is TRBV21-1, the J gene TRBJ2-1; the table's D call, TRBD1, was not checked against the DNA. TRBV21-1 is deemed a pseudogene. CDR3 length: 14 residues. CDR3 protein: CASSRDRDGNEQFF. As DNA, the CDR3 is TGTGCCAGCAGTAGAGACAGGGACGGCAATGAGCAGTTCTTC.

This chain connects TRBV4-3 to TRBJ1-3; D not resolved. V was cut by 0 bases and J by 0 bases, with 9 bases left in between. This CDR3 contains 16 residues. From germline, CDR1 is LGHNA and CDR2 YSLEER. CDR3: CASSQDRGISGNTIYF. The CDR3 region has the DNA TGCGCCAGCAGCCAAGATCGCGGGATCTCTGGAAACACCATATATTTT.

This clone was observed a few times. The J gene is TRBJ1-1, the V gene TRBV9, with TRBD1 matching over 10 bases. Trimming took 3 bases from V and 8 from J; bases not matched to a gene: 25. Germline values: CDR1 SGDLS, CDR2 YYNGEE. The CDR3 totals 20 residues. The CDR3 loop is CASSENPGQGFSPLNSEAFF. The CDR3, as DNA: TGTGCCAGCAGCGAAAATCCGGGACAGGGGTTCAGCCCCCTTAATTCAGAAGCTTTCTTT.

The chain joins TRBV5-4 to TRBJ2-3, with 10 bases matching TRBD2. CDR3 length equals 19 residues. The V gene end was trimmed by 3 bases and the J gene end by 0 bases; junction bases not matched to a gene: 13. Germline V gene lookup returns CDR1 SGHNT and CDR2 YYREEE (reference sequence). CDR3 DNA sequence: TGTGCCAGCAGCTACACATATTCTAGCGGGGGCATCAGCACAGATACGCAGTATTTT. It codes for CASSYTYSSGGISTDTQYF.

This clone has only a few counts. The chain links TRBV11-2 to TRBJ1-5; 8 nucleotides line up with TRBD1. This CDR3 is built from 16 residues. The V segment lost 4 bases and the J segment 0 bases; nucleotides outside the gene matches: 5. Germline V lookup: CDR1 SGHAT, CDR2 FQNNGV. CDR3 DNA sequence: TGTGCCAGCAGCTCCAGGACAGGGCTTAGCAATCAGCCCCAGCATTTT. It encodes CASSSRTGLSNQPQHF.

The table lists this clone with a few counts. V usage is TRBV10-1 and J usage is TRBJ2-2; 10 nucleotides match TRBD2. The CDR3 runs 16 residues. Germline-derived CDR1 and CDR2 are WNHNN and SYGVQD (reference sequence). The V gene end was trimmed by 2 bases and the J gene end by 6 bases; junction bases not matched to a gene: 6. The CDR3 coding sequence is TGCGCCAGCAGTGAGGTGGTAGCGGGAGGCGCCGGGGAGCTGTTTTTT. This encodes CASSEVVAGGAGELFF.

V and J are TRBV30 and TRBJ2-5; D gene ambiguous. The CDR3 is 12 residues long. Trimming stripped 3 bases from V and 0 bases from J, with 5 bases between. Germline lookup yields CDR1 GTSNPN and CDR2 SVGIG (reference sequence). CDR3 protein: CAWSQYQETQYF. Written as DNA, the CDR3 is TGTGCCTGGAGCCAGTACCAAGAGACCCAGTACTTC.

The rearrangement uses TRBV14 and TRBJ2-5, with D perhaps TRBD2 (5 bases). The CDR3 length is 14 residues. Germline loops: CDR1 SGHDN, CDR2 FVKESK. V was trimmed by 1 base and J by 2 bases, leaving 8 bases between them. The CDR3 sequence is CASSQGRNQETQYF. Written as DNA, the CDR3 is TGTGCCAGCAGCCAAGGGAGGAATCAAGAGACCCAGTACTTC.

This clone was counted a few times. The chain uses TRBV6-5 and TRBJ2-2; TRBD1 aligns across 9 bases. V lost 9 bases and J lost 0; bases outside the gene matches: 5. This CDR3 has 15 residues. CDR1 is MNHEY and CDR2 is SVGAGI in the germline V gene. DNA for the CDR3: TGTGCCAGTCGACAGGGGGGATCGAACACCGGGGAGCTGTTTTTT. Translated: CASRQGGSNTGELFF.

This sequence joins TRBV7-8 and TRBJ1-5; tentative D call: TRBD1 (5 bases). Germline lookup yields CDR1 SGHVS and CDR2 FQNEAQ. CDR3 length: 13 residues. V dropped 1 base and J dropped 6 bases, with 7 bases sitting between them. The CDR3 DNA follows: TGTGCCAGCAGCTTAGGGGGCACTCAGCCCCAGCATTTT. Translation: CASSLGGTQPQHF.

Points on this clone: A junction end diverges from the germline sequence, so it may reflect a read error. The genes are TRBV6-1 and TRBJ2-7; 9 bases are shared with TRBD1. CDR1 MNHNS and CDR2 SASEGT come from the germline V gene. The CDR3 spans 13 residues. CDR3 nucleotides: TGTGCCAGCAGAGAAGGGACAGGGTCCGAGCAGTACTTC. Residues: CASREGTGSEQYF.

The table lists this clone with a few counts. The CDR3 here is CASSSRRGGHYEQYF. CDR3 nucleotides: TGTGCCAGCAGCTCTCGTAGAGGGGGCCACTACGAGCAGTACTTC. This chain links TRBV11-1 with TRBJ2-7, with 7 bases lining up with TRBD1. The CDR3 contains 15 residues. With 4 bases clipped from V and 3 bases from J, the junction kept 9 bases outside the gene matches. The germline gives CDR1 SGHAT, CDR2 FQDESV (reference sequence). Together with reference TRBV11-1 and TRBJ2-7, the CDR3 gives the full variable domain: EAEVAQSPRYKITEKSQAVAFWCDPISGHATLYWYRQILGQGPELLVQFQDESVVDDSQLPKDRFSAERLKGVDSTLKIQPAELGDSAMYLCASSSRRGGHYEQYFGPGTRLTVT.

This clone has only a few counts. The chain recombines TRBV11-3 with TRBJ2-4; possibly TRBD1 for D (5 bases). Trimming stripped 0 bases from V and 0 bases from J, with 12 bases between. Germline values: CDR1 SGHNT, CDR2 YENEEA. This CDR3 is built from 17 residues. Here the CDR3 reads CASSLDPPTGAKNIQYF. The CDR3 coding sequence is TGTGCCAGCAGCTTAGACCCCCCTACAGGAGCCAAAAACATTCAGTACTTC.

J is TRBJ2-2 and V is TRBV5-1; 7 nucleotides line up with TRBD2. Per the germline V gene, CDR1 is SGHRS and CDR2 is YFSETQ. The CDR3 has 17 residues. The junction had 12 bases not matched to a gene; V was cut back by 4 bases and J by 3 bases. This chain's CDR3 is CASSPGWRETDTGELFF. In DNA form, the CDR3 reads TGCGCCAGCAGCCCCGGGTGGCGGGAGACGGACACCGGGGAGCTGTTTTTT.

This clone was picked up a small number of times. This chain links TRBV5-1 with TRBJ2-1, with 9 bases fitting TRBD2. V trimming: 0 bases; J trimming: 8 bases; junction bases outside the gene matches: 9. The CDR3 loop spans 16 amino acids. In germline, CDR1 is SGHRS, CDR2 YFSETQ. The CDR3 sequence is CASSLAVASGIDEQFF. For the CDR3, the DNA is TGCGCCAGCAGCTTGGCCGTAGCTAGCGGGATCGATGAGCAGTTCTTC.

The chain joins TRBV25-1 to TRBJ1-1, with D hard to call. This CDR3 is 15 amino acids long. Germline loops: CDR1 MGHDK, CDR2 SYGVNS. V gave up 2 bases and J gave up 0 bases, with 10 bases separating them. The CDR3 coding sequence is TGTGCCAGCAGTGAAGACGGGGTTTTGAACACTGAAGCTTTCTTT. As protein: CASSEDGVLNTEAFF.

There are a few counts of this clone. The V gene is TRBV7-2, the J gene TRBJ1-1; 9 bases map to TRBD1. The CDR3 length is 15 residues. Germline V gene data show CDR1 as SGHTA and CDR2 as FQGNSA. Trimming cost V 4 bases and J 5 bases; bases outside gene matches: 8. In nucleotides, the CDR3 is TGTGCCAGCAGCTCAGACGGCGGACAGGGGACTGAAGCTTTCTTT. This codes for CASSSDGGQGTEAFF.